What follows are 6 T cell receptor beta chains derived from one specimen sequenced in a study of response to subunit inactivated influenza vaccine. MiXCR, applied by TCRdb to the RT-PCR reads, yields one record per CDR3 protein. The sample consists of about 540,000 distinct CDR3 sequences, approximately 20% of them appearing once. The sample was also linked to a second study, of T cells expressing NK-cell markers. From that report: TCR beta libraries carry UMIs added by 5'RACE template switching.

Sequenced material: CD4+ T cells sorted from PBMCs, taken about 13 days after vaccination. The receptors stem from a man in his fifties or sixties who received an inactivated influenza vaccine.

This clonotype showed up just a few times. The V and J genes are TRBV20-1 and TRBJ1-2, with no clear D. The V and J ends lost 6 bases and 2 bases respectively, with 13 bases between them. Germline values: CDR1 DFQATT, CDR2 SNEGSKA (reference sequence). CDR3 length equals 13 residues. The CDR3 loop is CSAINTDNYGYTF. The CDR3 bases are TGCAGTGCCATTAATACAGACAACTATGGCTACACCTTC.

CDR3 nucleotides: TGTGCCAGCAGTTTAAATACGATAGGGACAGGGTTTGAGCAGTACTTC. Amino acid sequence: CASSLNTIGTGFEQYF. The V call is TRBV27, the J call TRBJ2-7, with 9 bases lining up with TRBD1. The CDR3 contains 16 residues. V lost 2 bases, J lost 7 bases, and 12 bases stayed unmatched. In germline, CDR1 is MNHEY, CDR2 SMNVEV (reference sequence).

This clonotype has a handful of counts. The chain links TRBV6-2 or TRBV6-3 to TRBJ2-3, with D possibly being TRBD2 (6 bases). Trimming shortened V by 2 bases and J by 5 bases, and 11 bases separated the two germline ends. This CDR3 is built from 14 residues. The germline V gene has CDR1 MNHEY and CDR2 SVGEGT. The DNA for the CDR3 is TGTGCCAGCAGTTACCACGGGGGTAAAGATACGCAGTATTTT. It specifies CASSYHGGKDTQYF.

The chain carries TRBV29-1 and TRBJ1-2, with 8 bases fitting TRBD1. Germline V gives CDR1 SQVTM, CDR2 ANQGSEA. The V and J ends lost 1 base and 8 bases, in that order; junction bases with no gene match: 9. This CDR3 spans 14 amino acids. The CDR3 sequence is CSVEGGQGAKGYTF. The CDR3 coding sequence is TGCAGCGTTGAAGGTGGGCAGGGGGCGAAGGGCTACACCTTC.

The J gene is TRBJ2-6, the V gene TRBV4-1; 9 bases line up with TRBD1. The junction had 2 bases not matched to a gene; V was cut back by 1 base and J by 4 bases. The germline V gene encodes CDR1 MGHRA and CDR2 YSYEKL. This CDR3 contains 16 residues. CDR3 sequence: CASSQGTGAGANVLTF. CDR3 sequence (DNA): TGCGCCAGCAGCCAAGGGACAGGGGCCGGGGCCAACGTCCTGACTTTC.

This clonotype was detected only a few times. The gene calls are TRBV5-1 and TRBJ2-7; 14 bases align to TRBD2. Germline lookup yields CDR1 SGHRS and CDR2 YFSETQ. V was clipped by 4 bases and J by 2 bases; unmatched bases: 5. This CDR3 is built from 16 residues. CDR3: CASSGTSGSLTYEQYF. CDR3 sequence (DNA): TGCGCCAGCAGCGGGACTAGCGGGAGTTTGACCTACGAGCAGTACTTC.